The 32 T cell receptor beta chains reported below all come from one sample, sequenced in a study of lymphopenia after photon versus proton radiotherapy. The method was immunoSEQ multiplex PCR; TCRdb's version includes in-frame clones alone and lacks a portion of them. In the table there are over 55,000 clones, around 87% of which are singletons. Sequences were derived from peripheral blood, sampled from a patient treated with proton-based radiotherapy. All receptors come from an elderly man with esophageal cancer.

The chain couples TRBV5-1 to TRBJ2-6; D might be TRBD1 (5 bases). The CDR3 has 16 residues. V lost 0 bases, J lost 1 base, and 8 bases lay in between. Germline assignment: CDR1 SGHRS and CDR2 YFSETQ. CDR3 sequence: CASSLVAGSGANVLTF. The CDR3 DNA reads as TGCGCCAGCAGCTTGGTGGCAGGGTCTGGGGCCAACGTCCTGACTTTC.

DNA for the CDR3: TGCGCCAGCAGTGAGCTGCGGGAGGCCGGGGAGCTGTTTTTT. This encodes CASSELREAGELFF. V usage is TRBV10-1 and J usage is TRBJ2-2, with 8 positions matching TRBD2. V dropped 2 bases and J dropped 6; count of bases not matched to a gene: 2. The CDR3 has 14 amino acids. The germline V gene has CDR1 WNHNN and CDR2 SYGVQD (reference sequence).

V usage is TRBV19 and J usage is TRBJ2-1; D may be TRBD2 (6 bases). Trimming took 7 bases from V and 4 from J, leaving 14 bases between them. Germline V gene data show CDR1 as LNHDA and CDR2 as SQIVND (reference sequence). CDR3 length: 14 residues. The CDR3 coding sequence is TGTGCCAGTACTACTAGCCCCTTATACAATGAGCAGTTCTTC. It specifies CASTTSPLYNEQFF.

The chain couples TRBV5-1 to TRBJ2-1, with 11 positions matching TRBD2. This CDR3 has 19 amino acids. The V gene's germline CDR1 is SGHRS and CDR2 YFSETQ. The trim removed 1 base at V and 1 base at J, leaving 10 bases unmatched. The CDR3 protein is CASSLRGRLAGLSYNEQFF. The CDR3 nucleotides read TGCGCCAGCAGCTTGAGGGGCAGACTAGCGGGGCTATCCTACAATGAGCAGTTCTTC.

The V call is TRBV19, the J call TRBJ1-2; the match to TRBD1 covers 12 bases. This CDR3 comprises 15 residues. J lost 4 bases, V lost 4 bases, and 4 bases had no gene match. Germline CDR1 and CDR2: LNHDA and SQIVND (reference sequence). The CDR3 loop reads CASSTGDRGPYGYTF. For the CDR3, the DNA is TGTGCCAGTAGTACCGGGGACAGGGGGCCCTATGGCTACACCTTC.

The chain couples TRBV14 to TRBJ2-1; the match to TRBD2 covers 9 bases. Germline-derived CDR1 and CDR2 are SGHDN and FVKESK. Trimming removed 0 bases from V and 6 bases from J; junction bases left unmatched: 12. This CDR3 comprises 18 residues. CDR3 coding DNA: TGTGCCAGCAGCCAAGATGCAGCGGGAGCGGGAGGTTTCAATGAGCAGTTCTTC. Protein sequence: CASSQDAAGAGGFNEQFF.

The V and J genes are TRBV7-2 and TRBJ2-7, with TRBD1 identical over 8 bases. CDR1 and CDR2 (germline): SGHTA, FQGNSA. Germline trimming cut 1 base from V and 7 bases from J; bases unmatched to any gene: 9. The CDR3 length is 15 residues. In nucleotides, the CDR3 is TGTGCCAGCAGCTTAGGTCCAGGGGGCTCAGGAGAGCAGTACTTC. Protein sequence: CASSLGPGGSGEQYF.

Here the CDR3 DNA reads TGTGCCAGCAGCCAAGTCCGGGACAGGTCGTTTGAGCAGTACTTC. It specifies CASSQVRDRSFEQYF. The chain recombines TRBV4-2 with TRBJ2-7, with 8 bases that match TRBD1. The CDR3 contains 15 residues. Losses at the gene ends were 1 base for V and 7 bases for J; bases not matched to a gene: 9. CDR1 and CDR2 (germline): LGHNA, YNFKEQ.

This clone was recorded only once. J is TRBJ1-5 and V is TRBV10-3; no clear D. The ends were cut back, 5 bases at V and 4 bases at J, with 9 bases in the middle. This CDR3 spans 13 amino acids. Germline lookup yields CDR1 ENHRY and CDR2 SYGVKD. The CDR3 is CAISPGSNQPQHF. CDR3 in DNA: TGTGCCATCAGTCCCGGATCAAATCAGCCCCAGCATTTT.

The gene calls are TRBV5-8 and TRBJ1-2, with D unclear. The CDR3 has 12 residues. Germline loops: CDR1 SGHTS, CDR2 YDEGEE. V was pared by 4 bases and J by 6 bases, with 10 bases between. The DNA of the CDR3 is TGTGCCAGCAGCAAGACTGTCAATGGCTACACCTTC. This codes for CASSKTVNGYTF.

CDR3 bases: TGCAGCGTGGACAGGGGGGGCACAGATACGCAGTATTTT. It specifies CSVDRGGTDTQYF. This chain joins TRBV29-1 and TRBJ2-3, with 10 bases identical to TRBD1. The junction had 1 base not matched to a gene; V was cut back by 6 bases and J by 1 base. The CDR3 runs 13 residues. Germline values: CDR1 SQVTM, CDR2 ANQGSEA.

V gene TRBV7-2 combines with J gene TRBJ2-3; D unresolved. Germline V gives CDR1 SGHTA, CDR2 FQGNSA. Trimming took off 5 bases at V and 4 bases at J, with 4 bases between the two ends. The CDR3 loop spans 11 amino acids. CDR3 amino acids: CASSDADTQYF. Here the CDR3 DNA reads TGTGCCAGCAGCGACGCAGATACGCAGTATTTT. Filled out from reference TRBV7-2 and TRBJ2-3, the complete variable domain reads GAGVSQSPSNKVTEKGKDVELRCDPISGHTALYWYRQSLGQGLEFLIYFQGNSAPDKSGLPSDRFSAERTGGSVSTLTIQRTQQEDSAVYLCASSDADTQYFGPGTRLTVL.

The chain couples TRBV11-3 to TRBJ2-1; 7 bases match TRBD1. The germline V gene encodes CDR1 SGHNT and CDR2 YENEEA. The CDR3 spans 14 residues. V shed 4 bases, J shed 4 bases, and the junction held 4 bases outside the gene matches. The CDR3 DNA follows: TGTGCCAGCAGCTCGGGACAGCTATACAATGAGCAGTTCTTC. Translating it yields CASSSGQLYNEQFF.

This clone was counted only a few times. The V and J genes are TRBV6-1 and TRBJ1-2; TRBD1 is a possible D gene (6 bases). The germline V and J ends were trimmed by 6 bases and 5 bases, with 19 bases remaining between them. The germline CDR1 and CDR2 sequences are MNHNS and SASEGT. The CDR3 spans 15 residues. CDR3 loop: CASRPDGARGYGYTF. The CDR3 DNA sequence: TGTGCCAGCAGGCCCGACGGGGCAAGGGGGTATGGCTACACCTTC.

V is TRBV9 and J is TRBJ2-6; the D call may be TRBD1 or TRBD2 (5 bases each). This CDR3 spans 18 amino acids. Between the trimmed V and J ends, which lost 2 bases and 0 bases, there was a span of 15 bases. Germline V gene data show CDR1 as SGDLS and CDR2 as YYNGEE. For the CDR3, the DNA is TGTGCCAGCAGCGTTCCGACAAGGGACCCCTCTGGGGCCAACGTCCTGACTTTC. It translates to CASSVPTRDPSGANVLTF. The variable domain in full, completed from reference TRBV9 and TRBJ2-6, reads DSGVTQTPKHLITATGQRVTLRCSPRSGDLSVYWYQQSLDQGLQFLIQYYNGEERAKGNILERFSAQQFPDLHSELNLSSLELGDSALYFCASSVPTRDPSGANVLTFGAGSRLTVL.

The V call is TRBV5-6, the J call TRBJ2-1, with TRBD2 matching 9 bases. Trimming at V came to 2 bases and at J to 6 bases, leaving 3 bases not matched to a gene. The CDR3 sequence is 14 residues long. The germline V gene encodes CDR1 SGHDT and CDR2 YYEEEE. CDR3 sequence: CASSLGRGGNEQFF. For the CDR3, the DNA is TGTGCCAGCAGCTTAGGGCGGGGGGGCAATGAGCAGTTCTTC.

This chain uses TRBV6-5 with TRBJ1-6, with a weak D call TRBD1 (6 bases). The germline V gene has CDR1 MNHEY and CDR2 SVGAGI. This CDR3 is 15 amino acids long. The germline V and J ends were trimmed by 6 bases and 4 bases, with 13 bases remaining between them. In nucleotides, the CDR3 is TGTGCCAGCAGGGCTCCGGGACAATATAATTCACCCCTCCACTTT. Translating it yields CASRAPGQYNSPLHF.

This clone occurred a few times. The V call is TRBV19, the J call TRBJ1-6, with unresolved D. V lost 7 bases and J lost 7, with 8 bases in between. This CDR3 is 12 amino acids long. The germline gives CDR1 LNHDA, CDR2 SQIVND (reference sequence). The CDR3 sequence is CASKGANSPLHF. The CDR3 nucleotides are TGTGCCAGTAAAGGCGCGAATTCACCCCTCCACTTT. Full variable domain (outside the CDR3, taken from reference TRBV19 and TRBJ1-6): DGGITQSPKYLFRKEGQNVTLSCEQNLNHDAMYWYRQDPGQGLRLIYYSQIVNDFQKGDIAEGYSVSREKKESFPLTVTSAQKNPTAFYLCASKGANSPLHFGNGTRLTVT.

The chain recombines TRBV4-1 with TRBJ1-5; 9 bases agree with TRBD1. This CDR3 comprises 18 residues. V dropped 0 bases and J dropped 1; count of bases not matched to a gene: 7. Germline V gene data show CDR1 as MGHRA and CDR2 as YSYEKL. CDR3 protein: CASSQELGQGPSNQPQHF. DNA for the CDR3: TGCGCCAGCAGCCAAGAATTGGGACAGGGACCGAGCAATCAGCCCCAGCATTTT.

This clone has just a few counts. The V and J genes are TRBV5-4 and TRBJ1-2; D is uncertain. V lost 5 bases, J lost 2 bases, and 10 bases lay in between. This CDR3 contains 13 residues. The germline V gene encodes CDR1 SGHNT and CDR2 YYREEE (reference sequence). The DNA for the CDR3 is TGTGCCAGCAGTTCGGAAGGGAACTATGGCTACACCTTC. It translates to CASSSEGNYGYTF.

The CDR3 here is CASSDQGGPDTQYF. The CDR3 DNA follows: TGCGCCAGCAGCGATCAGGGGGGCCCAGATACGCAGTATTTT. The genes are TRBV5-1 and TRBJ2-3, with D maybe TRBD1 (7 bases). The V and J ends lost 4 bases and 4 bases respectively, with 13 bases between them. CDR1 is SGHRS and CDR2 is YFSETQ in the germline V gene. CDR3 length equals 14 residues.

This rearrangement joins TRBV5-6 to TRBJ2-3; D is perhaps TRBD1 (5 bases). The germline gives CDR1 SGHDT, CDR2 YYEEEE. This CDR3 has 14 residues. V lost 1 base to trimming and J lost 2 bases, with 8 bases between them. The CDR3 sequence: CASSLLQVTDTQYF. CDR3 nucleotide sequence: TGTGCCAGCAGCTTGCTACAGGTCACAGATACGCAGTATTTT.

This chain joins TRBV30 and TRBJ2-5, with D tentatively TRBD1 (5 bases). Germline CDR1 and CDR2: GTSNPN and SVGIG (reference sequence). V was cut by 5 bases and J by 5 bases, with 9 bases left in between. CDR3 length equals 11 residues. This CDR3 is CAWSGLETQYF. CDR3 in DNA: TGTGCCTGGTCAGGGTTGGAGACCCAGTACTTC.

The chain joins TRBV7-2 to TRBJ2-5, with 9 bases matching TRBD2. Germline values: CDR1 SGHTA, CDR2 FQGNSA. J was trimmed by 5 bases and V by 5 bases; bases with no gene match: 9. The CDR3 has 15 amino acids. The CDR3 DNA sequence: TGTGCCAGCAGCGCCGCGGGGCGGGAGGGGGAGACCCAGTACTTC. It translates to CASSAAGREGETQYF.

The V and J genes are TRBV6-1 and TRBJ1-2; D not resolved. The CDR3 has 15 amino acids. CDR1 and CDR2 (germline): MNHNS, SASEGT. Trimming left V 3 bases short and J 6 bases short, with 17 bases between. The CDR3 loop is CASSELSRRINGYTF. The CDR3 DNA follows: TGTGCCAGCAGTGAGCTTTCGAGGCGAATAAATGGCTACACCTTC.

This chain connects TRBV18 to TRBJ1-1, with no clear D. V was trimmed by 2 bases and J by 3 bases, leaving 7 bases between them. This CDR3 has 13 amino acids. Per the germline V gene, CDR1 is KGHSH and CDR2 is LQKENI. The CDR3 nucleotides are TGTGCCAGCTCACCAGACATGGACACTGAAGCTTTCTTT. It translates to CASSPDMDTEAFF.

CDR3 residues: CASSAETGANTGELFF. CDR3 nucleotides: TGCGCCAGCAGCGCGGAGACAGGGGCGAACACCGGGGAGCTGTTTTTT. The V gene is TRBV5-1, the J gene TRBJ2-2; 8 bases map to TRBD1. With V trimmed by 4 bases and J by 0 bases, 5 bases remained unmatched. Per the germline V gene, CDR1 is SGHRS and CDR2 is YFSETQ. This CDR3 region has 16 residues.

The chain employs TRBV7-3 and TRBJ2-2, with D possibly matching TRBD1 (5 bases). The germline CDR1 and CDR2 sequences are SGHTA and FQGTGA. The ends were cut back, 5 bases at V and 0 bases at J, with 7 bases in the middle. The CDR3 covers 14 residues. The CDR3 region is CASSQGANTGELFF. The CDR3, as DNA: TGTGCCAGCAGCCAAGGGGCGAACACCGGGGAGCTGTTTTTT.

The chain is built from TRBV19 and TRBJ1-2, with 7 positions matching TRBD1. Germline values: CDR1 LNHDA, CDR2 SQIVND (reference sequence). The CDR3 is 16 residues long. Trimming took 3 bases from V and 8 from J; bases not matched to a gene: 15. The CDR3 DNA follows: TGTGCCAGTAGTATTTCCGAGAGGGGGCTCAGGGGCGGCTACACCTTC. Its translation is CASSISERGLRGGYTF. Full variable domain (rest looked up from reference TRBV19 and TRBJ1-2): DGGITQSPKYLFRKEGQNVTLSCEQNLNHDAMYWYRQDPGQGLRLIYYSQIVNDFQKGDIAEGYSVSREKKESFPLTVTSAQKNPTAFYLCASSISERGLRGGYTFGSGTRLTVV.

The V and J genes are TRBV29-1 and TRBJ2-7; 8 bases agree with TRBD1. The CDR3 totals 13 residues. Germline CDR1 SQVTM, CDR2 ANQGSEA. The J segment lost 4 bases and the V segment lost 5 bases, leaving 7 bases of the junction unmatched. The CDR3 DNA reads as TGCAGCGTTCAAGGGACAGGACGATACGAGCAGTACTTC. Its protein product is CSVQGTGRYEQYF.

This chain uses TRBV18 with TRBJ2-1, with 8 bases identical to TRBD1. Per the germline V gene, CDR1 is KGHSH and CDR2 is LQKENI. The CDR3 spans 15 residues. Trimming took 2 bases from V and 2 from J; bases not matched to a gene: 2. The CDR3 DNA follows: TGTGCCAGCTCACCAGGACAGGGTCCCTACAATGAGCAGTTCTTC. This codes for CASSPGQGPYNEQFF.

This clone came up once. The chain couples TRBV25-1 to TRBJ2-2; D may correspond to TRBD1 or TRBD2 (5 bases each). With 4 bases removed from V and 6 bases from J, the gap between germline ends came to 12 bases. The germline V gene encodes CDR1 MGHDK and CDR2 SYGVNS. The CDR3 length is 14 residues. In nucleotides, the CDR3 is TGTGCCAGCAGTGTCCGGGGCGGCCCCGGGGAGCTGTTTTTT. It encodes CASSVRGGPGELFF.